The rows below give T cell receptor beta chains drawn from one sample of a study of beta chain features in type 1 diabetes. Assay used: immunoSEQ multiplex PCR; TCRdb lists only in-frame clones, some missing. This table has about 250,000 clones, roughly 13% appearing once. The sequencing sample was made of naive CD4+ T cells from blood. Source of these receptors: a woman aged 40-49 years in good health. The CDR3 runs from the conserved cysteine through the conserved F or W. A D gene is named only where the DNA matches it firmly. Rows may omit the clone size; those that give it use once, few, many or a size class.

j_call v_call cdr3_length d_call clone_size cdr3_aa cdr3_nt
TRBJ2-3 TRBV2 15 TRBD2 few CASSDVSGGTDTQYF TGTGCCAGCAGTGATGTGAGCGGGGGCACAGATACGCAGTATTTT
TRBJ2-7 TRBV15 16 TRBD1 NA CATSRDRQGVGYEQYF TGTGCCACCAGCAGAGATCGTCAGGGGGTAGGGTACGAGCAGTACTTC
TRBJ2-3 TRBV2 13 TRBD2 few CASISGGRGTQYF TGTGCCAGCATTAGCGGGGGCAGGGGTACGCAGTATTTT
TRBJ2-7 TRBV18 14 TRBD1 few CASSRTGAEYEQYF TGTGCCAGCTCACGGACAGGGGCGGAGTACGAGCAGTACTTC
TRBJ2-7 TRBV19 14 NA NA CASSILGDSYEQYF TGTGCCAGTAGTATTCTGGGCGACTCCTACGAGCAGTACTTC
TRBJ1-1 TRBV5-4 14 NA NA CASSLQGTNTEAFF TGTGCCAGCAGCTTGCAGGGGACAAACACTGAAGCTTTCTTT
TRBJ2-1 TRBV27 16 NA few CASSPTRRESNNEQFF TGTGCCAGCAGCCCTACGCGCAGGGAATCCAACAATGAGCAGTTCTTC
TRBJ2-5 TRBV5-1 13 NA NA CASSVGAKETQYF TGCGCCAGCAGCGTTGGGGCCAAAGAGACCCAGTACTTC
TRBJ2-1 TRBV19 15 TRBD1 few CASSQDRALYNEQFF TGTGCCAGTAGTCAAGACAGGGCCCTATACAATGAGCAGTTCTTC
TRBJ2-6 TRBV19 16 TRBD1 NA CATRDRGTAGANVLTF TGTGCCACCCGGGACAGGGGGACAGCTGGGGCCAACGTCCTGACTTTC
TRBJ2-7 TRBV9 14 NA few CASSVAVGGYEQYF TGTGCCAGCAGCGTAGCTGTAGGGGGCTACGAGCAGTACTTC
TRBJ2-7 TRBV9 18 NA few CASSGGEARRGLPYEQYF TGTGCCAGCAGCGGAGGCGAGGCCCGGCGGGGTCTCCCCTACGAGCAGTACTTC
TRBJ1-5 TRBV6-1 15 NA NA CASASAAGSNQPQHF TGTGCCAGCGCCTCCGCCGCAGGGAGCAATCAGCCCCAGCATTTT
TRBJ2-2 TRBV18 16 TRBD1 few CASSPLRQGDTGELFF TGTGCCAGCTCACCGCTCCGACAGGGAGATACCGGGGAGCTGTTTTTT
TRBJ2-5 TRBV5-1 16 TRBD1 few CASSFGQGSLGETQYF TGCGCCAGCAGCTTCGGACAGGGGTCCCTTGGGGAGACCCAGTACTTC
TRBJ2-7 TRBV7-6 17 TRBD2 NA CASSLALGTAGGGEQYF TGTGCCAGCAGCTTAGCGCTCGGTACAGCGGGGGGCGGGGAGCAGTACTTC
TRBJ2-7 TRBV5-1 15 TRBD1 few CASSLGGGPSNEQYF TGCGCCAGCAGCTTGGGAGGGGGCCCCTCCAACGAGCAGTACTTC
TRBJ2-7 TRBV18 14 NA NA CASSPRDTRYEQYF TGTGCCAGCTCCCCGAGGGACACCCGCTACGAGCAGTACTTC
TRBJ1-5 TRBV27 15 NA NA CASSTATAINQPQHF TGTGCCAGCAGCACGGCGACAGCTATCAATCAGCCCCAGCATTTT
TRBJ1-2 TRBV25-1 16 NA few CASSELGTGLNYGYTF TGTGCCAGCAGTGAATTGGGGACGGGACTCAACTATGGCTACACCTTC
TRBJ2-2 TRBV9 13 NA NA CASSVAYTGELFF TGTGCCAGCAGCGTAGCGTACACCGGGGAGCTGTTTTTT
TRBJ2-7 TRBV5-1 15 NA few CASRSSGDRAYEQYF TGCGCCAGCAGATCCTCGGGGGATAGGGCCTACGAGCAGTACTTC
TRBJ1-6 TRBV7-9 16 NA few CASSSRAGQARWPLHF TGTGCCAGCAGCTCCAGGGCCGGGCAGGCGCGGTGGCCCCTCCACTTT
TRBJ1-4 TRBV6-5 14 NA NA CASSYRAGREKLFF TGTGCCAGCAGTTACCGCGCGGGGAGGGAAAAACTGTTTTTT
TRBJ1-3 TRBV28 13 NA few CASSQRGRNTIYF TGTGCCAGCAGCCAGAGAGGCCGAAACACCATATATTTT
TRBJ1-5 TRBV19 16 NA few CASKDLGRLSNQPQHF TGTGCCAGTAAGGATTTGGGGAGGTTAAGCAATCAGCCCCAGCATTTT
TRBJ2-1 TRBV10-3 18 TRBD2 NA CAISAGTSGAFSYNEQFF TGTGCCATCAGTGCGGGGACTAGCGGCGCCTTCTCCTACAATGAGCAGTTCTTC
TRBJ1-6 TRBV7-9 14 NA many CASSLSGAEIPLHF TGTGCCAGCTCCTTATCTGGTGCGGAAATACCCCTCCACTTT
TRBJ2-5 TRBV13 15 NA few CASSLARGTQETQYF TGTGCCAGCAGCTTGGCTCGGGGGACCCAAGAGACCCAGTACTTC
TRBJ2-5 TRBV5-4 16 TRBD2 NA CASRGPRSGEQETQYF TGTGCCAGCAGGGGTCCCCGTAGCGGGGAACAAGAGACCCAGTACTTC
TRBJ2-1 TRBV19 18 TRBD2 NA CASSIGLAGGAPYNEQFF TGTGCCAGTAGTATAGGTCTAGCGGGGGGGGCCCCGTACAATGAGCAGTTCTTC